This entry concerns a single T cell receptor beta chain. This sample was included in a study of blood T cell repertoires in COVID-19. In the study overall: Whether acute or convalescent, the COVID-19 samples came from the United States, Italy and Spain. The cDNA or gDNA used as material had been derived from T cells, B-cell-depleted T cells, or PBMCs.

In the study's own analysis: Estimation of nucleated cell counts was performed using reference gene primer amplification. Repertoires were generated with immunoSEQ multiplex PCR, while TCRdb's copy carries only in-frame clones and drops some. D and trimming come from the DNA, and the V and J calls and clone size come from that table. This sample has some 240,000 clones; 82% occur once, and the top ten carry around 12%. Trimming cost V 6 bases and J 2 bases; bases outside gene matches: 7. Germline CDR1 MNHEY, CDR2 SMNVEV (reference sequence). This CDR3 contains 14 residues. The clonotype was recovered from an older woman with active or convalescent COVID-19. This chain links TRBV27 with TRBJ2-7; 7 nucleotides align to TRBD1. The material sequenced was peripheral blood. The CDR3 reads CASRTDRAPYEQYF. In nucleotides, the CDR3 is TGTGCCAGCAGAACAGACAGGGCACCCTACGAGCAGTACTTC.